This record looks at one T cell receptor (beta chain) sequence and its context. The antigen is undetermined. A junction end diverges from the germline sequence, so it may reflect a read error. The data belong to a study of shared clonotypes between healthy human individuals. Overall study context: Donors, aged 18 to 49, were a couple of women and three men.

Assay execution took place at the deep level. The assay was immunoSEQ multiplex PCR, and TCRdb's table has in-frame clones only and misses some. This table holds about 2.2 million clones, 85% to 95% found once. Broader study findings: A few donors showed sharing of roughly 5% of naive CD4 clonotypes.

CD8 cells classed as naive were CD45RO-negative and positively selected for CCR7, excluding terminally differentiated effector memory CD45RA+ cells. This CDR3 contains 14 residues. Germline V gene lookup returns CDR1 SNHLY and CDR2 FYNNEI. This chain uses TRBV2 with TRBJ2-1; 9 bases align to TRBD2. This clonotype was sampled from a man aged 18-30 years in good health. Some clones in this sample may be carry-over from other donors' samples. The sequencing input was naive CD8+ T cells from PBMCs. DNA of the CDR3: TGTGCCAGCAGGGAAGCGGGAGGAAAGAATGAGCAGTTCTTC. This translates into CASREAGGKNEQFF.